The 18 T cell receptor beta chains reported below all come from one sample, sequenced in a study of molecular identifiers for immune sequencing clone quantification. MiXCR was run by TCRdb on the PCR reads, yielding one entry per CDR3 protein. The sample lists about 500,000 distinct CDR3 sequences, less than 30% occurring once. Sequencing input: naive CD8+ T cells from blood, with Jurkat cell RNA spiked in. Subset reported: FACS-sorted CD8+CD4-CCR7+CD45RA+ naive T cells. The receptor source for this set is a human donor in good health. Some libraries in this study had Jurkat cell RNA spiked in.

The genes are TRBV7-9 and TRBJ2-3; TRBD2 agrees at 9 bases. The V and J ends lost 5 bases and 7 bases, in that order; junction bases with no gene match: 10. CDR3 size: 15 residues. CDR1 is SEHNR and CDR2 is FQNEAQ in the germline V gene (reference sequence). Here the CDR3 reads CASSPRTSECNTQYF. The CDR3 region has the DNA TGTGCCAGCAGCCCCCGGACTAGCGAGTGTAATACGCAGTATTTT.

This clonotype appeared many times. The chain combines TRBV2 with TRBJ1-1; no definite D call. The germline gives CDR1 SNHLY, CDR2 FYNNEI. This CDR3 spans 13 amino acids. Trimming left V 3 bases short and J 4 bases short, with 9 bases between. The CDR3 loop is CASSDTWGTEAFF. In DNA form, the CDR3 reads TGTGCCAGCAGTGACACATGGGGCACTGAAGCTTTCTTT. The complete variable domain, with remaining parts taken from reference TRBV2 and TRBJ1-1, reads EPEVTQTPSHQVTQMGQEVILRCVPISNHLYFYWYRQILGQKVEFLVSFYNNEISEKSEIFDDQFSVERPDGSNFTLKIRSTKLEDSAMYFCASSDTWGTEAFFGQGTRLTVV.

The CDR3 nucleotides are TGTGCCACCCATGCCGGAGCGGGAGGGCCTAACCACGAGCAGTACTTC. Its protein is CATHAGAGGPNHEQYF. The chain uses TRBV12-3 or TRBV12-4 and TRBJ2-7; 10 bases map to TRBD2. The V segment lost 10 bases and the J segment 5 bases; nucleotides outside the gene matches: 17. The CDR3 runs to 16 residues.

Worth noting for this clonotype: Germline is not matched at one junction end, which may reflect a read error. The V and J genes are TRBV29-1 and TRBJ2-3; TRBD1 matches at 7 bases. This CDR3 is built from 12 residues. Germline values: CDR1 SQVTM, CDR2 ANQGSEA. The CDR3 sequence is CSVRVGTDTKYF. The CDR3 DNA reads as TGCAGCGTTCGCGTGGGGACAGATACGAAGTATTTT.

The chain is built from TRBV7-9 and TRBJ2-7; possibly TRBD1 for D (5 bases). The CDR3 covers 15 residues. V lost 2 bases and J 0 bases, leaving 11 bases between the germline ends. CDR1 and CDR2 (germline): SEHNR, FQNEAQ (reference sequence). The CDR3 is CASSLPGNSSYEQYF. Here the CDR3 DNA reads TGTGCCAGCAGCTTACCAGGGAACAGCTCCTACGAGCAGTACTTC.

About this clonotype itself: This could be a read error, since a much larger clone is one nucleotide away. The CDR3 does not close with the conserved phenylalanine or tryptophan, likely indicating a read error. The chain joins TRBV29-1 to TRBJ1-2; D remains unclear. Germline V CDR1 and CDR2: SQVTM, ANQGSEA. The CDR3 has 14 residues. Trimming cost V 5 bases and J 5 bases, with 18 bases left between them. The CDR3 spells CSVKSQGGLYGYTL. DNA for the CDR3: TGCAGCGTTAAGTCACAAGGCGGTCTTTATGGCTACACCCTC.

The rearrangement uses TRBV7-9 and TRBJ2-3; the D gene is possibly TRBD1 (5 bases). The length of the CDR3 is 17 residues. The V end lost 6 bases, the J end lost 6 bases, and 25 bases lay between the germline ends. Germline CDR1 and CDR2: SEHNR and FQNEAQ (reference sequence). CDR3 sequence reads: CASSHRTCDVRADTQYF. CDR3 DNA sequence: TGTGCCAGCAGTCACAGGACGTGTGATGTGAGAGCGGATACGCAGTATTTT.

The V call is TRBV7-9, the J call TRBJ2-2, with 7 bases fitting TRBD2. Germline CDR1 reads SEHNR; CDR2 reads FQNEAQ (reference sequence). Germline trimming cut 3 bases from V and 1 base from J; bases unmatched to any gene: 2. The length of the CDR3 is 15 residues. CDR3 loop: CASSFGGGNTGELFF. The DNA of the CDR3 is TGTGCCAGCAGCTTCGGCGGGGGGAACACCGGGGAGCTGTTTTTT.

This clonotype was seen at least ten times. V gene TRBV29-1 combines with J gene TRBJ2-7; D not certain. CDR1 is SQVTM, CDR2 ANQGSEA, per germline. The CDR3 has 12 amino acids. V was shortened by 7 bases and J by 3 bases, with 13 bases between the two germline ends. The CDR3 reads CSAQFASYEQYF. CDR3 DNA sequence: TGCAGCGCCCAGTTCGCCAGCTACGAGCAGTACTTC.

Regarding this clonotype: One end of the junction is discordant with germline, which a read error may explain. This chain links TRBV7-8 with TRBJ1-5; D is uncertain. The CDR3 runs 15 residues. Germline-derived CDR1 and CDR2 are SGHVS and FQNEAQ. CDR3 DNA: TGTGCCAGCAGCCCTTTAGCCCAGGTCGATCAGCCCCAGCTTTTT. It is translated as CASSPLAQVDQPQLF.

Only a few counts were recorded for this clonotype. The chain combines TRBV24-1 with TRBJ2-7; D possibly uses TRBD1 or TRBD2 (5 bases each). The length of the CDR3 is 13 residues. V shed 1 base and J shed 5 bases, with 8 bases lying between them. Germline CDR1 KGHDR, CDR2 SFDVKD. The CDR3 here is CATSDLSGHEQYF. The CDR3 nucleotides are TGTGCCACCAGTGATTTATCGGGGCACGAGCAGTACTTC.

About this clonotype itself: A much larger clone lies a single base off, so this may be a read error. The missing conserved phenylalanine or tryptophan at the end of this CDR3 makes a read error likely. This sequence joins TRBV6-5 and TRBJ2-7; either TRBD1 or TRBD2 may supply D (5 bases each). In germline, CDR1 is MNHEY, CDR2 SVGAGI. Trimming left V 5 bases short and J 2 bases short, with 16 bases between. The CDR3 has 15 residues. As DNA, the CDR3 is TGTGCCAGCAGTCCGACCGGGACCGCTACCTACGAGCAGTACTCC. Encoded protein: CASSPTGTATYEQYS.

Regarding this clonotype: A much larger clonotype is one base distant, so this may be a read error. The V and J genes are TRBV5-4 and TRBJ2-3; D call uncertain. This CDR3 has 15 residues. Germline loops: CDR1 SGHNT, CDR2 YYREEE (reference sequence). This CDR3 reads CASSLAFYSTDAQYF. In nucleotides, the CDR3 is TGTGCCAGCAGCTTGGCCTTCTATAGCACAGATGCGCAGTATTTT.

This clonotype was observed once. A much larger clonotype is one base distant, so this may be a read error. V usage is TRBV13 and J usage is TRBJ1-4; D gene ambiguous. Germline V gives CDR1 PRHDT, CDR2 FYEKMQ (reference sequence). The CDR3 runs 14 residues. The CDR3 nucleotides read TGTGCCATCAGCTTAGGCAAATGGACTGAAAAACTGTTTTTT. Its protein product is CAISLGKWTEKLFF.

In this sample, this clonotype turned up many times. The CDR3 spells CSVEEGTGSEQYF. CDR3 nucleotide sequence: TGCAGCGTTGAAGAAGGGACAGGGAGCGAGCAGTACTTC. This chain links TRBV29-1 with TRBJ2-7, with 9 bases fitting TRBD1. Germline CDR1 and CDR2: SQVTM and ANQGSEA. V was pared by 0 bases and J by 6 bases, with 3 bases of the junction left unmatched. The CDR3 sequence is 13 residues long.

The CDR3 is CASSQDRVGTQYF. Here the CDR3 DNA reads TGTGCCAGCAGTCAAGACAGGGTTGGGACCCAGTACTTC. The chain couples TRBV12-3 or TRBV12-4 to TRBJ2-5, with TRBD1 identical over 7 bases. The CDR3 extends over 13 amino acids. The J segment lost 7 bases and the V segment lost 5 bases, leaving 7 bases of the junction unmatched.

This chain connects TRBV5-5 to TRBJ2-7; 9 bases are a match to TRBD2. This CDR3 has 15 residues. With 0 bases clipped from V and 3 bases from J, the junction kept 4 bases outside the gene matches. Germline assignment: CDR1 SGHKS and CDR2 YYEKEE (reference sequence). CDR3 amino acids: CASSLADSGSYEQYF. The CDR3 coding sequence is TGTGCCAGCAGCTTGGCCGATAGCGGGAGCTACGAGCAGTACTTC.

This clonotype was seen many times. The J gene is TRBJ1-4, the V gene TRBV5-1; D unresolved. The CDR3 has 14 residues. CDR1 is SGHRS, CDR2 YFSETQ, per germline. V shed 3 bases and J shed 8 bases, with 14 bases lying between them. The CDR3 bases are TGCGCCAGCAGCTCGGACGGGGTAGGGGAAAAACTGTTTTTT. This translates into CASSSDGVGEKLFF. The full variable domain, with the rest looked up from reference TRBV5-1 and TRBJ1-4, is KAGVTQTPRYLIKTRGQQVTLSCSPISGHRSVSWYQQTPGQGLQFLFEYFSETQRNKGNFPGRFSGRQFSNSRSEMNVSTLELGDSALYLCASSSDGVGEKLFFGSGTQLSVL.